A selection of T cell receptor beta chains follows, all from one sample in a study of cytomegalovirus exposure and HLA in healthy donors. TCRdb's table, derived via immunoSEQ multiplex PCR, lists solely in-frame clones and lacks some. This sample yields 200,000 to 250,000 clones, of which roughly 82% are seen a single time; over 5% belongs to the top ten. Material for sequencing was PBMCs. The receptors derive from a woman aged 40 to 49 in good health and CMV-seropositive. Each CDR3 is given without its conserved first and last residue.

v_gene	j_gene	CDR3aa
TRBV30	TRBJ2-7	AWSTGGQYEQY
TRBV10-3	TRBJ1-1	AISDRENTEAF
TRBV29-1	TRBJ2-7	SVEQQTSEQY
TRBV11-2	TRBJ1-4	ASARGSVGEKLF
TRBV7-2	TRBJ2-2	ASSSDRTGRTTNTGELF
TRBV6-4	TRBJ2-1	ASSPRASDSYNEQF
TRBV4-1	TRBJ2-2	ASSQPPVRERREKTGELF
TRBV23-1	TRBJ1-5	ASTRTGEAQPQH
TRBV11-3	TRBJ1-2	ASSLDRGKGYT
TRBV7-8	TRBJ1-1	ASSLNRAVTEAF
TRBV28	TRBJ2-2	ASSFWGLAGGPGELF
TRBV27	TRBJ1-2	ASSSGTGVYSNYGYT
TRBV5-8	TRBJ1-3	ASSSGGGSGNTIY
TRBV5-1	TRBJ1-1	ASNQGQGTEAF
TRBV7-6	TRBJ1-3	ASSPRTGASGNTIY
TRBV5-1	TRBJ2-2	ASSSAVRTGELF
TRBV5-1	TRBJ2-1	ASSLETSGSGHEQF
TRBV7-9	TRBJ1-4	ASSLVSGVIEKLF
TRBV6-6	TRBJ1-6	ASNPDSVNSPLH
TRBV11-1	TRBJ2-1	ASSLAAANEQF
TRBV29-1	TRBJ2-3	SVDGGQGLDTQY
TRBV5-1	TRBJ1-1	ASSPGQVGEAF
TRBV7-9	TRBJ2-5	ASSLSRQGQETQY
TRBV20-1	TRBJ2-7	SALGGYEQY
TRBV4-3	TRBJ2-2	ASSQDLARGNNGELF
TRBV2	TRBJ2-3	ASSVIGGGATDTQY
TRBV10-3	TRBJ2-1	AIRGGGTGNEQF
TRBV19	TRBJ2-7	ASSPGQGGEQY
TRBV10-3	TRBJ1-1	AISFKIEQNTEAF
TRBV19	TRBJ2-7	ASSGGLAGYYEQY
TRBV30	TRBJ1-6	ALSVDSSSPLH
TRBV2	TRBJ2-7	ASRDYYEQY
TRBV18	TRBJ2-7	ASSPEVAYEQY
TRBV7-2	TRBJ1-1	ASSLNVLGQSVLNTEAF
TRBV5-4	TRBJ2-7	ASSLPRASGTYEQY
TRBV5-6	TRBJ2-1	ASSITSGEQF